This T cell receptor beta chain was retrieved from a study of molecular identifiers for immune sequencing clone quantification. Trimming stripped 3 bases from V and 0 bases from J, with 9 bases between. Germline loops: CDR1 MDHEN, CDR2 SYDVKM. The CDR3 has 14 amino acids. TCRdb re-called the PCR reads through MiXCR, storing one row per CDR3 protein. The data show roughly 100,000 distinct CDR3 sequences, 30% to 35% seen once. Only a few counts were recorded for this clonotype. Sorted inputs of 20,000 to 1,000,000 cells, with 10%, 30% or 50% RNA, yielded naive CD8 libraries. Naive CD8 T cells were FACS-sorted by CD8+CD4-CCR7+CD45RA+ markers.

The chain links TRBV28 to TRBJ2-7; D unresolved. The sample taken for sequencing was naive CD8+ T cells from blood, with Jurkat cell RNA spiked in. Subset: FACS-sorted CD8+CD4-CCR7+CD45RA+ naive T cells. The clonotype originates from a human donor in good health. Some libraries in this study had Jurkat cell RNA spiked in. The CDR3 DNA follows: TGTGCCAGCAGTTTTCGAACAATCTCCTACGAGCAGTACTTC. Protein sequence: CASSFRTISYEQYF.